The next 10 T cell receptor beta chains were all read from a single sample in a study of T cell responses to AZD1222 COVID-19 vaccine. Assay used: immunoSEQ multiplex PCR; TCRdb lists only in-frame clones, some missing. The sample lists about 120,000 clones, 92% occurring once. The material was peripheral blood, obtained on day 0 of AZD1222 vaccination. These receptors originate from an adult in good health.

CDR3 nucleotide sequence: TGTGCCAGCCGGGTGACAGGGGGCCCCTATGGCTACACCTTC. Its translation: CASRVTGGPYGYTF. The genes are TRBV19 and TRBJ1-2; 10 bases map to TRBD1. Unmatched junction bases numbered 8, after V lost 9 bases and J lost 4 bases. Per germline, CDR1 LNHDA and CDR2 SQIVND (reference sequence). CDR3 length: 14 residues.

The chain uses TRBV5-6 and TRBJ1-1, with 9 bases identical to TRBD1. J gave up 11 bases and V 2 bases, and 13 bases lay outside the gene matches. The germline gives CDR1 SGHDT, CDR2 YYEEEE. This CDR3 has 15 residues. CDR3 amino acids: CASSFGTGQYMGAFF. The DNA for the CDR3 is TGTGCCAGCAGCTTCGGGACAGGGCAGTACATGGGGGCTTTCTTT.

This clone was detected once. CDR3 bases: TGTGCCAGTAGACACAGGGGCCCCGACACTGAAGCTTTCTTT. Translated: CASRHRGPDTEAFF. J is TRBJ1-1 and V is TRBV19, with TRBD1 matching 7 bases. The V and J ends lost 6 bases and 3 bases, in that order; junction bases with no gene match: 7. There are 14 residues in the CDR3. CDR1 and CDR2 from the germline V gene are LNHDA and SQIVND (reference sequence). The variable domain in full, with the rest retrieved from reference TRBV19 and TRBJ1-1, is DGGITQSPKYLFRKEGQNVTLSCEQNLNHDAMYWYRQDPGQGLRLIYYSQIVNDFQKGDIAEGYSVSREKKESFPLTVTSAQKNPTAFYLCASRHRGPDTEAFFGQGTRLTVV.

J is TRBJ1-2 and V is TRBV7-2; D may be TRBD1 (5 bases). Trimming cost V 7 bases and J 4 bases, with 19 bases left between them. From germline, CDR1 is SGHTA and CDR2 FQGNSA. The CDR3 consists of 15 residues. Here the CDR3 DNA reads TGTGCCAGCATCGCTTTCGGTGCCGGGGGCTATGGCTACACCTTC. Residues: CASIAFGAGGYGYTF.

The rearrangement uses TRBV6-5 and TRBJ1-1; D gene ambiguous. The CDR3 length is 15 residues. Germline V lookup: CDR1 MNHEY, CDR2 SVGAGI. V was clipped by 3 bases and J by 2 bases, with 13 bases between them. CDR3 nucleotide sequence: TGTGCCAGCAGTTATCAAGCAGAAGGTAACACTGAAGCTTTCTTT. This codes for CASSYQAEGNTEAFF.

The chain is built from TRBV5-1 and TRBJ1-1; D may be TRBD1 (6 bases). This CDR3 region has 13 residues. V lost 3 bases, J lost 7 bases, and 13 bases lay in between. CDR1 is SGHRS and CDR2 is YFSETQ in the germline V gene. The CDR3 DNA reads TGCGCCAGCAGCTCCGGACAGACAGTTGAAGCTTTCTTT. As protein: CASSSGQTVEAFF.

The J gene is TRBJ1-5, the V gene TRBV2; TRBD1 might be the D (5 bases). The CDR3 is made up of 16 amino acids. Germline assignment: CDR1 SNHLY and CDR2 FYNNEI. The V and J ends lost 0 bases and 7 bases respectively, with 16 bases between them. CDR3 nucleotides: TGTGCCAGCAGTGAAGCGCTTCGGGTAAGGGGCCAGCCCCAGCATTTT. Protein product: CASSEALRVRGQPQHF. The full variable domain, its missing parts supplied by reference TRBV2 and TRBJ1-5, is EPEVTQTPSHQVTQMGQEVILRCVPISNHLYFYWYRQILGQKVEFLVSFYNNEISEKSEIFDDQFSVERPDGSNFTLKIRSTKLEDSAMYFCASSEALRVRGQPQHFGDGTRLSIL.

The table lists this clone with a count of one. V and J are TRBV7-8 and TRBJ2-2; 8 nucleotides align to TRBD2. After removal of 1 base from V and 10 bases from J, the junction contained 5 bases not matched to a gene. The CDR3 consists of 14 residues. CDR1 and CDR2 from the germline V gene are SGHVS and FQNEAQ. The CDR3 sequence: CASSLGRGGSELFF. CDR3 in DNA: TGTGCCAGCAGCTTAGGTCGGGGGGGTTCGGAGCTGTTTTTT.

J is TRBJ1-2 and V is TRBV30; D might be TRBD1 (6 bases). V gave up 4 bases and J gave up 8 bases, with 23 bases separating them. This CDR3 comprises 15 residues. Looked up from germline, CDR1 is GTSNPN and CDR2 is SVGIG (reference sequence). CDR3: CAWKLAGGYIRGYTF. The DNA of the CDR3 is TGTGCCTGGAAACTCGCGGGGGGCTACATAAGGGGCTACACCTTC.

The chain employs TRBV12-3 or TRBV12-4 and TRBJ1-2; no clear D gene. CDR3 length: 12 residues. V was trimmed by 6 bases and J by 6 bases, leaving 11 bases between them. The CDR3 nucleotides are TGTGCCAGCAGATCGGCAGATAATGGCTACACCTTC. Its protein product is CASRSADNGYTF.